This section outlines one T cell receptor beta chain sequence together with its context. No antigen is known for it. The V segment lost 6 bases and the J segment 0 bases; nucleotides outside the gene matches: 4. The CDR3 runs 13 residues. Per the germline V gene, CDR1 is SQVTM and CDR2 is ANQGSEA. The sample comes from a study of shared clonotypes between healthy human individuals. General study results and limits: Sampling used blood alone; tissue repertoires probably differ. Clonotypes that were shared across a handful of donors made up around 4.6% of naive CD4 clonotypes.

Clones were read by immunoSEQ multiplex PCR, and TCRdb kept only the in-frame ones, dropping some. This table has approximately 620,000 clones, around 97% appearing once. Sequencing input: naive CD4+ T cells sorted from blood. The subset here: CD45RA+ positively selected. This sequence was found in a woman between 25 and 40 years old in good health. The chain couples TRBV29-1 to TRBJ2-7; the match to TRBD1 covers 8 bases. The CDR3 protein is CSVRQGLSYEQYF. In nucleotides, the CDR3 is TGCAGCGTCAGACAGGGGCTCTCCTACGAGCAGTACTTC.